This T cell receptor beta chain was captured in a study of blood T cells in healthy people across ages. Study context: When template switching was applied, about one barcoded beta molecule was captured per two T cells. Study-wide results and limits: Age advanced and TCR beta diversity per million T cells fell, roughly linearly.

A J-beta primer mix and a sample-barcoded 5' primer were used in a second PCR of about 7 to 12 cycles. In TCRdb, the 5' RACE reads were re-called with MiXCR into one record per CDR3 protein. The repertoire holds 1,800,000 or so distinct CDR3 sequences, with around 42% as singletons. The donors, all healthy, were Caucasians living in Russia, aged roughly 6 to 100. In germline, CDR1 is SEHNR, CDR2 FQNEAQ (reference sequence). The CDR3 contains 16 residues. Trimming removed 2 bases at V and 4 bases at J, with 15 bases between. Points on this clonotype: Antigen specificity is unknown.

This chain joins TRBV7-9 and TRBJ2-1; no firm D call. The TCR originated in a human donor in good health. The source material was blood. This chain's CDR3 is CASSLPSSSGYNEQFF. The CDR3 DNA follows: TGTGCCAGCAGCTTACCATCGTCGTCGGGTTACAATGAGCAGTTCTTC.